These 13 T cell receptor beta chains were sequenced from one sample in a study of OX40 agonist ivuxolimab in advanced cancers. Libraries were prepared through the immunoSEQ multiplex PCR assay. TCRdb took this table from immuneACCESS and kept in-frame rearrangements with V and J called. Such tables lack part of the clones; where checked against another copy, unresolved V genes explain under half of the gap, and the rest is unexplained. This sample has 85,000 to 100,000 clones in its table, and more than 80% of those were observed once. The ten largest clones take up over 0.2% of the sample. The starting material was CD4+ or CD8+ T cells sorted from blood, obtained in a trial of the OX40 agonist ivuxolimab. These receptors were obtained from an adult with an advanced solid tumor such as melanoma, head and neck, liver or kidney cancer.

This chain connects TRBV19 to TRBJ2-3; a weak D match, TRBD1 (5 bases). Trimming stripped 5 bases from V and 1 base from J, with 13 bases between. Germline V gene data show CDR1 as LNHDA and CDR2 as SQIVND (reference sequence). The CDR3 contains 15 residues. Here the CDR3 DNA reads TGTGCCAGTAGTTCATCAGGGAAGGGCACAGATACGCAGTATTTT. Its translation is CASSSSGKGTDTQYF.

The rearrangement joins TRBV5-6 to TRBJ1-5, with D possibly TRBD1 on 6 matching bases. Germline loops: CDR1 SGHDT, CDR2 YYEEEE. The CDR3 runs to 17 residues. The V gene lost 1 base and the J gene lost 2 bases, with 16 bases spanning the gap. The CDR3 region is CASSLLGGQGGNQPQHF. Here the CDR3 DNA reads TGTGCCAGCAGCTTGCTAGGGGGGCAGGGAGGCAATCAGCCCCAGCATTTT.

The chain couples TRBV6-5 to TRBJ1-2; tentatively, D is TRBD1 (5 bases). This CDR3 has 15 residues. V lost 4 bases and J 4 bases, leaving 16 bases between the germline ends. Germline assignment: CDR1 MNHEY and CDR2 SVGAGI. This chain's CDR3 is CASSFKKKGSYGYTF. CDR3 DNA: TGTGCCAGCAGTTTCAAAAAGAAGGGGAGCTATGGCTACACCTTC.

The chain combines TRBV7-9 with TRBJ1-6, with D possibly TRBD1 on 5 matching bases. The CDR3 extends over 16 amino acids. The germline gives CDR1 SEHNR, CDR2 FQNEAQ (reference sequence). Trimming stripped 5 bases from V and 7 bases from J, with 18 bases between. CDR3 loop: CASSPLPGQGNSPLHF. In nucleotides, the CDR3 is TGTGCCAGCAGCCCGCTCCCAGGACAAGGAAATTCACCCCTCCACTTT.

This chain links TRBV7-6 with TRBJ2-5, with D hard to call. CDR3 size: 11 residues. Trimming pared 3 bases from V and 1 base from J, leaving 0 bases between. Germline values: CDR1 SGHVS, CDR2 FNYEAQ. CDR3: CASSFQETQYF. The CDR3 region has the DNA TGTGCCAGCAGCTTCCAAGAGACCCAGTACTTC.

This clone was counted only a few times. V is TRBV19 and J is TRBJ2-7, with D uncertain. The CDR3 contains 16 residues. CDR1 LNHDA and CDR2 SQIVND come from the germline V gene (reference sequence). V shed 6 bases and J shed 0 bases, with 18 bases lying between them. The CDR3 loop reads CASRGFPDGSSYEQYV. DNA for the CDR3: TGTGCCAGTAGGGGTTTTCCGGACGGCAGCTCCTACGAGCAGTACGTC.

The J gene is TRBJ1-5, the V gene TRBV28; the D gene is possibly TRBD1 (5 bases). V lost 3 bases and J 0 bases, leaving 9 bases between the germline ends. The CDR3 totals 15 residues. Looked up from germline, CDR1 is MDHEN and CDR2 is SYDVKM. CDR3 amino acids: CASSFFGGSNQPQHF. For the CDR3, the DNA is TGTGCCAGCAGTTTTTTCGGGGGTAGCAATCAGCCCCAGCATTTT.

V usage is TRBV20-1 and J usage is TRBJ2-1, with D possibly being TRBD1 (5 bases). The CDR3 is 11 amino acids. Germline V lookup: CDR1 DFQATT, CDR2 SNEGSKA (reference sequence). The CDR3 sequence: CSRQRYNEQFF. CDR3 nucleotides: TGCAGCCGACAGAGATACAATGAGCAGTTCTTC.

The J gene is TRBJ2-7, the V gene TRBV4-1; D gene ambiguous. The germline CDR1 and CDR2 sequences are MGHRA and YSYEKL. The CDR3 loop spans 15 amino acids. The V gene lost 4 bases and the J gene lost 0 bases, with 13 bases spanning the gap. CDR3 bases: TGCGCCAGCAGCCCCTTCGGATTGGGCTCCTACGAGCAGTACTTC. Amino acid sequence: CASSPFGLGSYEQYF.

This chain uses TRBV7-3 with TRBJ2-3; D not certain. This CDR3 has 13 amino acids. V lost 5 bases and J 1 base, leaving 7 bases between the germline ends. In germline, CDR1 is SGHTA, CDR2 FQGTGA. CDR3 sequence (DNA): TGTGCCAGCAGCCCATTCGGCACAGATACGCAGTATTTT. Its protein is CASSPFGTDTQYF.

The V gene is TRBV7-2, the J gene TRBJ1-5; no definite D call. V was pared by 1 base and J by 1 base, with 5 bases between. This CDR3 contains 14 residues. CDR1 and CDR2 (germline): SGHTA, FQGNSA. CDR3 region: CASSLVGSNQPQHF. CDR3 coding DNA: TGTGCCAGCAGCTTAGTGGGAAGCAATCAGCCCCAGCATTTT.

This chain joins TRBV28 and TRBJ1-2; 7 nucleotides agree with TRBD1. The germline gives CDR1 MDHEN, CDR2 SYDVKM. Unmatched junction bases numbered 10, after V lost 2 bases and J lost 7 bases. The CDR3 runs 15 residues. This CDR3 is CASSLEKAGGTGYTF. The DNA for the CDR3 is TGTGCCAGCAGTTTAGAGAAAGCAGGGGGTACTGGCTACACCTTC.

In its sample, this clone was seen once. V gene TRBV19 combines with J gene TRBJ1-4; maybe TRBD1 (6 bases). This CDR3 has 12 amino acids. Germline V lookup: CDR1 LNHDA, CDR2 SQIVND (reference sequence). The ends were cut back, 7 bases at V and 5 bases at J, with 8 bases in the middle. The CDR3 loop reads CASNRVNEKLFF. DNA of the CDR3: TGTGCCAGTAACAGGGTAAATGAAAAACTGTTTTTT.